This is a list of T cell receptor beta chains from one sample in a study of long-term antiretroviral therapy in people with HIV. The repertoire was sequenced with immunoSEQ multiplex PCR; TCRdb's copy has only in-frame clones and lacks some. The sample has under 8,000 clones, approximately 70% seen once. The starting material was unsorted PBMCs, obtained 0.2 years after starting antiretroviral therapy. These receptors originate from a middle-aged man with HIV. Both conserved end residues are trimmed from each CDR3. The D gene is left open where the match is weak. A row's size may be missing; if present it is once, few, many or a size class.

CDR3,D,size,V
ASSLKIGIPEAF,NA,NA,TRBV13
ASLRGGTQY,NA,large,TRBV6-1
ASREASGKQETQY,TRBD2,NA,TRBV6-1
ASSLALTGRGGNTIY,NA,NA,TRBV7-8
ATSRSSRSTNEKLF,NA,NA,TRBV15
ASSQEVSWRYEQY,NA,NA,TRBV14
ASSYSRLSSYEQY,NA,once,TRBV6-6
ASSQDISSSYNEQF,NA,NA,TRBV4-2
ASSPLTGPTTDTQY,NA,NA,TRBV19
ASRGGQMNTGELF,TRBD2,NA,TRBV19
SVVSGANVLT,NA,NA,TRBV29-1
ASSLSGQARGQPQH,TRBD1,once,TRBV27
ASSFGTGTGDTQY,TRBD1,NA,TRBV5-1
ASGPRSSEQY,NA,NA,TRBV19
ASSLGDRVGKDSPLH,TRBD1,few,TRBV7-8
ASSLQGSMYEQY,NA,large,TRBV27
ASSPLGRGGTDTQY,TRBD2,NA,TRBV14
ASSSGQGTDTQY,TRBD1,NA,TRBV27
ASSPEGLAGYEQY,TRBD2,few,TRBV13
ASSGQSNTGELF,TRBD1,NA,TRBV19
ASSAPGGGDTEAF,NA,NA,TRBV9
ASSQDHGGGYT,NA,few,TRBV14
ASSRLAGGLSYEQY,TRBD2,few,TRBV7-9
ASSFRDGGDTQY,NA,NA,TRBV7-2
ASSLATAYPEAF,NA,NA,TRBV7-2
ASRPGQGVNEQY,TRBD1,NA,TRBV13
ASSISLGSKETQY,NA,once,TRBV19
ASSLKQASDMYEQY,NA,NA,TRBV5-1
ASSPQLGGSHEQY,NA,NA,TRBV4-1
ASTTGIRDSPLH,NA,NA,TRBV19
ASSFGKSSYEQY,NA,medium-sized,TRBV27
ASSMYDRGSTEAF,TRBD1,NA,TRBV19
ASSDRGGALNEKLF,NA,NA,TRBV4-2
SVSGQGDYEQY,TRBD1,NA,TRBV29-1
ASSPSTGGVFYEQY,TRBD1,NA,TRBV4-1
ASSFSATNEKLF,NA,NA,TRBV28
ASSLGGAEQY,NA,few,TRBV5-6
SASGNTEAF,NA,few,TRBV20-1
SVGTGLSGYT,TRBD1,few,TRBV29-1
ASSIRNRGQYTGELF,TRBD1,NA,TRBV5-6
ASSPGGGPNYGYT,NA,NA,TRBV4-1
ASSLRTGDGYT,NA,NA,TRBV5-1
ASRGEMNRYGYT,NA,NA,TRBV9
ASSLDRGGNQETQY,TRBD1,NA,TRBV5-4
ASTRWQGDSPLH,NA,NA,TRBV27
ASSLRQGYYEQY,TRBD1,NA,TRBV5-4
ASSYNRVNGYT,NA,NA,TRBV27
ASSERRGPLSYEQY,TRBD1,NA,TRBV6-1
ASSGLASGAYNEQF,TRBD2,NA,TRBV11-2
ASSQVRGAGTEAF,NA,NA,TRBV4-1
ASRMGHFYEQY,NA,NA,TRBV6-6
ASSLDRGQQSAPQH,NA,NA,TRBV7-9
ASHDRADEAF,NA,once,TRBV18